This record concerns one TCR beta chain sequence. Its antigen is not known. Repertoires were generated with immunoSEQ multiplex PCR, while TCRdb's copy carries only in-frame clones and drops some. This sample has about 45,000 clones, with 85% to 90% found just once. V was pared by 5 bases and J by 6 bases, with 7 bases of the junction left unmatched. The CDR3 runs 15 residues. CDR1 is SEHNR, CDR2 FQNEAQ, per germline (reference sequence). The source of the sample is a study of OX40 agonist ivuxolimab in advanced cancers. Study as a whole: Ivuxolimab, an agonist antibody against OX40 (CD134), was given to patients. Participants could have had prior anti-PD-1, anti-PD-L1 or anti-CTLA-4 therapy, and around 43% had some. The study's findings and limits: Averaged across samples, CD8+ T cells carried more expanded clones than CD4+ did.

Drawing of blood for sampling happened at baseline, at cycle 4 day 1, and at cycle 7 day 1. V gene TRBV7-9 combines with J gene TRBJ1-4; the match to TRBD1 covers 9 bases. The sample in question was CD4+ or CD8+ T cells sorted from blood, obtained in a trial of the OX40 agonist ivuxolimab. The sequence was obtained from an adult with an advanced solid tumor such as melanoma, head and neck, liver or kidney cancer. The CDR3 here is CASSLSRDRDEKLFF. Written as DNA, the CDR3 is TGTGCCAGCAGCCTATCCCGGGACAGGGATGAAAAACTGTTTTTT.